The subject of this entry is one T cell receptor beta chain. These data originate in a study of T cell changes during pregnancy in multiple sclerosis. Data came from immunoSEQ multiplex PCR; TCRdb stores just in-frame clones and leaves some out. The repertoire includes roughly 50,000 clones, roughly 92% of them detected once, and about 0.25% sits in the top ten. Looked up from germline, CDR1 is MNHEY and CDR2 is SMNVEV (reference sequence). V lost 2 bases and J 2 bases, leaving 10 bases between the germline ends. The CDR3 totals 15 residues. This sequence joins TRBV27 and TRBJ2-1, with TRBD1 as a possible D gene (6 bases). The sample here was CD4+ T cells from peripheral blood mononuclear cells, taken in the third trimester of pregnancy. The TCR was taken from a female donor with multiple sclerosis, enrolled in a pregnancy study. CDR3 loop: CASSLSPGAYNEQFF. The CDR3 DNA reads TGTGCCAGCAGTTTAAGCCCAGGGGCCTACAATGAGCAGTTCTTC.